A single sample is the source of the 21 T cell receptor beta chains below, sequenced in a study of blood T cell repertoires in COVID-19. The protocol was immunoSEQ multiplex PCR, while the TCRdb copy is restricted to in-frame clones and leaves out a portion. The sample holds about 110,000 clones, 75% to 90% seen once. Sequenced input: peripheral blood. Source of these receptors: a woman in her seventies with acute or convalescent COVID-19.

The genes are TRBV20-1 and TRBJ1-1, with D possibly matching TRBD1 (5 bases). Germline V gives CDR1 DFQATT, CDR2 SNEGSKA (reference sequence). The V gene lost 3 bases and the J gene lost 7 bases, with 12 bases spanning the gap. The CDR3 covers 12 residues. CDR3 in amino acids: CSASSRQFEAFF. The CDR3 DNA follows: TGCAGTGCTAGTTCACGACAGTTTGAAGCTTTCTTT.

V is TRBV6-5 and J is TRBJ2-7, with 8 bases that match TRBD2. The germline V gene encodes CDR1 MNHEY and CDR2 SVGAGI. The CDR3 spans 14 residues. Losses at the gene ends were 0 bases for V and 4 bases for J; bases not matched to a gene: 2. CDR3 loop: CASSYSASGYEQYF. DNA for the CDR3: TGTGCCAGCAGTTACTCGGCTAGCGGGTACGAGCAGTACTTC.

J is TRBJ1-5 and V is TRBV30, with D maybe TRBD1 (5 bases). This CDR3 has 13 residues. Germline-derived CDR1 and CDR2 are GTSNPN and SVGIG (reference sequence). V gave up 0 bases and J gave up 5 bases, with 8 bases separating them. The CDR3 coding sequence is TGTGCCTGGAGTGTTGGAGGGGATCAGCCCCAGCATTTT. It is translated as CAWSVGGDQPQHF.

V gene TRBV6-5 combines with J gene TRBJ1-1; TRBD1 might be the D (5 bases). CDR1 is MNHEY and CDR2 is SVGAGI in the germline V gene. The CDR3 sequence is 14 residues long. The V end lost 0 bases, the J end lost 5 bases, and 10 bases lay between the germline ends. The CDR3, as DNA: TGTGCCAGCAGTTACTCGCCTAGGGGAACTGAAGCTTTCTTT. It encodes CASSYSPRGTEAFF.

This clone has a single count. The chain carries TRBV3-1 (or the pseudogene TRBV3-2) and TRBJ2-7; TRBD1 might be the D (5 bases). Germline assignment: CDR1 LGHDT and CDR2 YNNKEL (reference sequence). The V and J ends lost 5 bases and 0 bases respectively, with 14 bases between them. This CDR3 region has 15 residues. The CDR3 is CASSEGADLSYEQYF. CDR3 DNA sequence: TGTGCCAGCAGCGAAGGGGCAGATCTCTCCTACGAGCAGTACTTC.

The J gene is TRBJ1-2, the V gene TRBV19, with TRBD1 matching over 7 bases. Trimming cost V 4 bases and J 6 bases; bases outside gene matches: 2. CDR1 is LNHDA and CDR2 is SQIVND in the germline V gene (reference sequence). There are 12 residues in the CDR3. CDR3 sequence reads: CASSTQGNGYTF. The CDR3 nucleotides read TGTGCCAGTAGTACACAGGGGAATGGCTACACCTTC.

The chain couples TRBV27 to TRBJ1-1; TRBD1 is a possible D gene (5 bases). Germline V gene lookup returns CDR1 MNHEY and CDR2 SMNVEV (reference sequence). V shed 5 bases and J shed 1 base, with 14 bases lying between them. This CDR3 spans 15 amino acids. CDR3 in DNA: TGTGCCAGCAGTCCCACAAACCAGGGGAACACTGAAGCTTTCTTT. This codes for CASSPTNQGNTEAFF.

V is TRBV19 and J is TRBJ1-1, with a tentative D call TRBD1 (6 bases). This CDR3 spans 14 amino acids. V was pared by 4 bases and J by 1 base, with 10 bases between. Germline loops: CDR1 LNHDA, CDR2 SQIVND (reference sequence). The CDR3 sequence is CASSNGQWNTEAFF. Written as DNA, the CDR3 is TGTGCCAGTAGTAACGGACAGTGGAACACTGAAGCTTTCTTT.

V and J are TRBV3-1 (or the pseudogene TRBV3-2) and TRBJ2-3; 7 bases match TRBD2. The germline V gene has CDR1 LGHDT and CDR2 YNNKEL (reference sequence). Trimming at V came to 4 bases and at J to 4 bases, leaving 8 bases not matched to a gene. This CDR3 region has 15 residues. CDR3 in amino acids: CASSRGLVDSDTQYF. Here the CDR3 DNA reads TGTGCCAGCAGCCGTGGACTAGTGGATTCAGATACGCAGTATTTT.

The V call is TRBV7-2, the J call TRBJ2-3; 8 nucleotides align to TRBD2. The length of the CDR3 is 16 residues. V dropped 4 bases and J dropped 4; count of bases not matched to a gene: 10. Germline V gene lookup returns CDR1 SGHTA and CDR2 FQGNSA. The CDR3 region has the DNA TGTGCCAGCAGCTCGGATGGGCGGGGGGCCCCAGATACGCAGTATTTT. Residues: CASSSDGRGAPDTQYF. Based on the CDR3 plus reference TRBV7-2 and TRBJ2-3, the full variable domain is GAGVSQSPSNKVTEKGKDVELRCDPISGHTALYWYRQSLGQGLEFLIYFQGNSAPDKSGLPSDRFSAERTGGSVSTLTIQRTQQEDSAVYLCASSSDGRGAPDTQYFGPGTRLTVL.

The rearrangement uses TRBV18 and TRBJ2-3, with 7 bases that match TRBD1. CDR1 KGHSH and CDR2 LQKENI come from the germline V gene. The CDR3 has 16 residues. Trimming at V came to 1 base and at J to 3 bases, leaving 7 bases not matched to a gene. CDR3 in DNA: TGTGCCAGCTCACCACTGGGCCCAGGGGGTACAGATACGCAGTATTTT. Translated: CASSPLGPGGTDTQYF.

The chain combines TRBV9 with TRBJ2-1; 8 bases map to TRBD2. Germline V gives CDR1 SGDLS, CDR2 YYNGEE. Losses at the gene ends were 0 bases for V and 5 bases for J; bases not matched to a gene: 7. The CDR3 length is 16 residues. Here the CDR3 DNA reads TGTGCCAGCAGCGTAGTAGGGACTAGATGGGACAATGAGCAGTTCTTC. This translates into CASSVVGTRWDNEQFF.

J is TRBJ2-7 and V is TRBV30, with 8 bases aligning to TRBD1. The germline gives CDR1 GTSNPN, CDR2 SVGIG (reference sequence). This CDR3 contains 14 residues. Unmatched junction bases numbered 8, after V lost 4 bases and J lost 3 bases. CDR3 DNA sequence: TGTGCCTGGATGATGGCAGGGGGCTTCTACGAGCAGTACTTC. Translation: CAWMMAGGFYEQYF.

This chain uses TRBV7-9 with TRBJ1-1; D is perhaps TRBD1 (5 bases). The CDR3 has 16 amino acids. Germline V CDR1 and CDR2: SEHNR, FQNEAQ (reference sequence). V lost 0 bases and J 3 bases, leaving 14 bases between the germline ends. The CDR3 DNA is TGTGCCAGCAGCTTAGCGCAGGGAACATGGGACACTGAAGCTTTCTTT. It codes for CASSLAQGTWDTEAFF.

V gene TRBV29-1 combines with J gene TRBJ1-4; no definite D call. The V gene's germline CDR1 is SQVTM and CDR2 ANQGSEA. This CDR3 is 13 amino acids long. The V end was cut by 6 bases, the J end by 0 bases, with 8 bases between. CDR3 in amino acids: CSVLSATNEKLFF. CDR3 sequence (DNA): TGCAGCGTCCTGAGTGCAACTAATGAAAAACTGTTTTTT. The complete variable domain, with remaining parts taken from reference TRBV29-1 and TRBJ1-4, reads SAVISQKPSRDICQRGTSLTIQCQVDSQVTMMFWYRQQPGQSLTLIATANQGSEATYESGFVIDKFPISRPNLTFSTLTVSNMSPEDSSIYLCSVLSATNEKLFFGSGTQLSVL.

This chain uses TRBV7-2 with TRBJ2-5, with TRBD2 identical over 9 bases. The length of the CDR3 is 15 residues. V lost 2 bases and J lost 5; bases outside the gene matches: 6. The germline CDR1 and CDR2 sequences are SGHTA and FQGNSA. The CDR3, as DNA: TGTGCCAGCAGCTTAAGCGGGAGGAGGAGTGAGACCCAGTACTTC. The encoded protein is CASSLSGRRSETQYF.

This rearrangement joins TRBV10-3 to TRBJ1-1, with D unresolved. V lost 2 bases, J lost 2 bases, and 12 bases lay in between. CDR3 length: 15 amino acids. Per the germline V gene, CDR1 is ENHRY and CDR2 is SYGVKD. The CDR3 protein is CAISEGGSGNTEAFF. The CDR3, as DNA: TGTGCCATCAGTGAGGGAGGATCAGGAAACACTGAAGCTTTCTTT.

The rearrangement uses TRBV9 and TRBJ2-7, with a weak D call TRBD1 (6 bases). Germline values: CDR1 SGDLS, CDR2 YYNGEE. This CDR3 has 15 residues. Deletions cut 5 bases from V and 0 bases from J, with 15 bases between. Here the CDR3 reads CASSPRQGSSYEQYF. The DNA for the CDR3 is TGTGCCAGCAGTCCACGGCAGGGGAGCTCCTACGAGCAGTACTTC. Combining the CDR3 with reference TRBV9 and TRBJ2-7 gives the whole variable domain DSGVTQTPKHLITATGQRVTLRCSPRSGDLSVYWYQQSLDQGLQFLIQYYNGEERAKGNILERFSAQQFPDLHSELNLSSLELGDSALYFCASSPRQGSSYEQYFGPGTRLTVT.

This chain joins TRBV18 and TRBJ1-1, with 9 bases aligning to TRBD1. Germline V CDR1 and CDR2: KGHSH, LQKENI. There are 13 residues in the CDR3. The ends lost 5 bases at V and 10 bases at J; junction bases unmatched: 8. The CDR3 DNA reads TGTGCCAGCTCAGGACAGGGGTCCATCGTAGCTTTCTTT. Translated, it gives CASSGQGSIVAFF.

This clone was recorded a few times. The gene calls are TRBV3-1 (or the pseudogene TRBV3-2) and TRBJ1-1, with TRBD1 identical over 8 bases. V lost 9 bases, J lost 4 bases, and 10 bases stayed unmatched. Germline CDR1 LGHDT, CDR2 YNNKEL (reference sequence). This CDR3 region has 14 residues. CDR3 residues: CASSDRAEVTEAFF. The CDR3 DNA reads TGTGCCAGTTCGGACAGGGCTGAGGTCACTGAAGCTTTCTTT.

This clone was seen a few times. The chain links TRBV11-2 to TRBJ2-5; possibly TRBD2 for D (6 bases). The length of the CDR3 is 13 residues. V lost 9 bases and J lost 1, with 12 bases in between. Germline V lookup: CDR1 SGHAT, CDR2 FQNNGV. In nucleotides, the CDR3 is TGTGCCAGTGGGCGGGGTTTCCAAGAGACCCAGTACTTC. The encoded protein is CASGRGFQETQYF.